These 16 T cell receptor beta chains came from one sample sequenced in a study of shared clonotypes between healthy human individuals (dated by TCRdb to 2018 to 2021). Library construction relied on the immunoSEQ multiplex PCR assay. TCRdb's version of the immuneACCESS table is confined to in-frame rearrangements and falls short of the full clone set. An unresolved V gene accounts for under half of the shortfall where checked; the remainder is of unknown origin. The sample table holds 900,000 to 1,200,000 clones, of which 75% to 80% were seen once. The top ten hold 0.55% to 0.7% of the sample. The sample comprised memory CD4+ T cells from PBMCs. Interpreted using the paper, the cell subset or site label stands for: CD45RA-negative fraction. Source of these receptors: a young man in good health. Some clones in this sample may be carry-over from other donors' samples.

The chain couples TRBV28 to TRBJ2-7; D gene ambiguous. This CDR3 spans 14 amino acids. The ends were cut back, 2 bases at V and 2 bases at J, with 10 bases in the middle. In germline, CDR1 is MDHEN, CDR2 SYDVKM. The CDR3 reads CASSLGPYPYEQYF. The CDR3 DNA reads as TGTGCCAGCAGTTTAGGGCCCTACCCCTACGAGCAGTACTTC.

The J gene is TRBJ2-5, the V gene TRBV4-1; D gene unclear. This CDR3 is built from 14 residues. V was cut by 3 bases and J by 4 bases, with 12 bases left in between. Germline CDR1 and CDR2: MGHRA and YSYEKL. The CDR3 protein is CASSHVLGSETQYF. CDR3 in DNA: TGCGCCAGCAGCCACGTTCTCGGCTCAGAGACCCAGTACTTC.

This clone has ten or more counts. V gene TRBV4-1 combines with J gene TRBJ2-7; possibly TRBD1 for D (5 bases). This CDR3 spans 13 amino acids. Germline V gives CDR1 MGHRA, CDR2 YSYEKL. Trimming removed 4 bases from V and 0 bases from J, with 7 bases in between. DNA of the CDR3: TGCGCCAGCAGCCGGACAATCTCCTACGAGCAGTACTTC. Amino acids: CASSRTISYEQYF.

The chain links TRBV6-5 to TRBJ2-1; 7 bases match TRBD2. The CDR3 has 14 amino acids. CDR1 and CDR2 (germline): MNHEY, SVGAGI. The trim removed 5 bases at V and 12 bases at J, leaving 13 bases unmatched. CDR3 bases: TGTGCCAGCAGTGCAAGCGGGACCGCCCTCGGGCAGTTCTTC. As protein: CASSASGTALGQFF.

The table lists this clone with a few counts. The rearrangement links TRBV6-5 to TRBJ1-1; D not certain. V lost 6 bases and J lost 5, with 19 bases in between. Germline assignment: CDR1 MNHEY and CDR2 SVGAGI. The CDR3 is made up of 15 amino acids. The CDR3 is CASSPATTRGTEAFF. In DNA form, the CDR3 reads TGTGCCAGCAGCCCCGCAACGACACGAGGGACTGAAGCTTTCTTT.

The gene calls are TRBV5-1 and TRBJ2-7; 9 positions agree with TRBD1. This CDR3 has 13 residues. Germline CDR1 and CDR2: SGHRS and YFSETQ. Germline trimming cut 8 bases from V and 0 bases from J; bases unmatched to any gene: 3. DNA for the CDR3: TGCGCCAGTAGACAGGGGGGCTCCTACGAGCAGTACTTC. Amino acids: CASRQGGSYEQYF.

The V gene is TRBV28, the J gene TRBJ1-2; no reliable D call. Trimming pared 6 bases from V and 8 bases from J, leaving 16 bases between. This CDR3 has 13 residues. CDR1 and CDR2 (germline): MDHEN, SYDVKM. The CDR3, as DNA: TGTGCCAGCAGCTTTGGACTCTTCCCAGGCTACACCTTC. It yields the protein CASSFGLFPGYTF.

The rearrangement joins TRBV5-8 to TRBJ2-7; 9 positions match TRBD2. The CDR3 loop spans 15 amino acids. Looked up from germline, CDR1 is SGHTS and CDR2 is YDEGEE. Trimming at V came to 4 bases and at J to 6 bases, leaving 11 bases not matched to a gene. For the CDR3, the DNA is TGTGCCAGCAGCATCCAGGGCGGGAGGGCGGTCGAGCAGTACTTC. It specifies CASSIQGGRAVEQYF. The complete variable domain, with remaining parts taken from reference TRBV5-8 and TRBJ2-7, reads EAGVTQSPTHLIKTRGQQATLRCSPISGHTSVYWYQQALGLGLQFLLWYDEGEERNRGNFPPRFSGRQFPNYSSELNVNALELEDSALYLCASSIQGGRAVEQYFGPGTRLTVT.

The J gene is TRBJ2-3, the V gene TRBV4-3, with TRBD2 matching over 8 bases. Losses at the gene ends were 3 bases for V and 4 bases for J; bases not matched to a gene: 12. The CDR3 sequence is 17 residues long. CDR1 is LGHNA, CDR2 YSLEER, per germline. This CDR3 reads CASSQDRAGDFPDTQYF. CDR3 DNA: TGCGCCAGCAGCCAGGACCGAGCGGGAGATTTCCCAGATACGCAGTATTTT.

This clone has only a few counts. The rearrangement links TRBV6-5 to TRBJ2-5; D might be TRBD2 (5 bases). The CDR3 loop spans 16 amino acids. Trimming removed 0 bases at V and 5 bases at J, with 16 bases between. Germline V gives CDR1 MNHEY, CDR2 SVGAGI. The CDR3 loop reads CASSYSRTGVGETQYF. The DNA of the CDR3 is TGTGCCAGCAGTTACTCCCGAACCGGGGTGGGGGAGACCCAGTACTTC.

About this clone: A much larger clone sits a single nucleotide away, making a read error possible. The V and J genes are TRBV10-3 and TRBJ2-5, with D possibly being TRBD2 (5 bases). The CDR3 loop spans 14 amino acids. Trimming cost V 4 bases and J 2 bases, with 11 bases left between them. The V gene's germline CDR1 is ENHRY and CDR2 SYGVKD. The CDR3 is CAISVPTGQETQYF. CDR3 in DNA: TGTGCCATCAGTGTGCCGACGGGACAAGAGACCCAGTACTTC.

The V call is TRBV2, the J call TRBJ1-4; 7 bases are shared with TRBD1. V shed 3 bases and J 6 bases; nucleotides not matched to a gene: 7. There are 15 residues in the CDR3. Germline values: CDR1 SNHLY, CDR2 FYNNEI. For the CDR3, the DNA is TGTGCCAGCAGTGATAGAGGGACAGCCGATGAAAAACTGTTTTTT. It is translated as CASSDRGTADEKLFF.

This clone was detected a few times. The chain carries TRBV5-1 and TRBJ2-2, with 13 bases identical to TRBD2. Trimming took 3 bases from V and 9 from J; bases not matched to a gene: 5. In germline, CDR1 is SGHRS, CDR2 YFSETQ. The CDR3 consists of 15 residues. This CDR3 reads CASSSGTSGIRELFF. The CDR3 nucleotides read TGCGCCAGCAGCTCCGGGACTAGCGGGATCAGGGAGCTGTTTTTT.

The rearrangement links TRBV2 to TRBJ1-5; D gene unclear. The V gene lost 4 bases and the J gene lost 1 base, with 11 bases spanning the gap. Germline V gene sequence: CDR1 SNHLY, CDR2 FYNNEI. The CDR3 sequence is 15 residues long. The CDR3 here is CASSVRGRSNQPQHF. In DNA form, the CDR3 reads TGTGCCAGCAGTGTCCGGGGTAGGAGCAATCAGCCCCAGCATTTT.

This clone has more than one count but fewer than ten. The sample contains more than one DNA sequence encoding this CDR3. The gene calls are TRBV6-1 and TRBJ1-1; D is unresolved. Germline assignment: CDR1 MNHNS and CDR2 SASEGT. Trimming took 4 bases from V and 0 from J, leaving 6 bases between them. CDR3 length equals 13 residues. The DNA of the CDR3 is TGTGCCAGCAGTGGGGTTGTGAACACTGAAGCTTTCTTT. This sequence encodes CASSGVVNTEAFF.

The CDR3 region is CASSFTRGPGNTEAFF. The CDR3 DNA reads TGCGCCAGCAGCTTCACGAGGGGGCCTGGGAACACTGAAGCTTTCTTT. V usage is TRBV5-1 and J usage is TRBJ1-1; 7 bases map to TRBD1. The CDR3 extends over 16 amino acids. V was pared by 2 bases and J by 1 base, with 8 bases of the junction left unmatched. Germline V lookup: CDR1 SGHRS, CDR2 YFSETQ.